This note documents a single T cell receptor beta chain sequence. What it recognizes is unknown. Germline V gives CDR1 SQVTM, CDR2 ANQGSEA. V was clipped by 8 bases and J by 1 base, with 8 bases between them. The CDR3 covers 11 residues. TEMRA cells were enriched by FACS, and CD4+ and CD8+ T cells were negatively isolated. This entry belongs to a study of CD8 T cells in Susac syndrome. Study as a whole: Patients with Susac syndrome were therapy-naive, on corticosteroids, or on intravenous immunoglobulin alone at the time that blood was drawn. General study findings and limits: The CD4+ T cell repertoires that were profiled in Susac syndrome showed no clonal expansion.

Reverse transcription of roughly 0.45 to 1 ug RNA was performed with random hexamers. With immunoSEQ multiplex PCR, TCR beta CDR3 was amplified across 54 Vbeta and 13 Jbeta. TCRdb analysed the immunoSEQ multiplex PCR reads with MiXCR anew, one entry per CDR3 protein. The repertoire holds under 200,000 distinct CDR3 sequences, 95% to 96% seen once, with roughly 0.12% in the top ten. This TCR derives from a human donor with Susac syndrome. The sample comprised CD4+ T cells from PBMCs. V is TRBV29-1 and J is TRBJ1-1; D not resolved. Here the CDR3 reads CSMTANTEAFF. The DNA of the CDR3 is TGCAGCATGACTGCGAACACTGAAGCTTTCTTT.